The sequence of this T cell receptor (beta chain) was determined in a study of OX40 agonist ivuxolimab in advanced cancers. Study-level information: Patients took ivuxolimab, an agonistic anti-OX40 (CD134) antibody. Dose-escalation patients' cancers were hepatocellular carcinoma, melanoma, renal cell or head and neck cancer. Study observations and caveats: Undetermined was the antigen specificity of the expanded peripheral T cells. Some nonresponders likewise displayed low normalized T-cell clonal expansion.

CDR3 length: 16 amino acids. From germline, CDR1 is LGHNT and CDR2 FRNRAP. The ends lost 3 bases at V and 0 bases at J; junction bases unmatched: 2. The data were produced by immunoSEQ multiplex PCR, yet TCRdb's version contains in-frame clones alone and is incomplete. The data contain about 51,000 clones, around 81% of them singletons. As for this clone: What it binds is unknown.

The sequence was obtained from an adult with an advanced solid tumor such as melanoma, head and neck, liver or kidney cancer. Here the sequenced sample was CD4+ or CD8+ T cells sorted from blood, taken in a trial of the OX40 agonist ivuxolimab. This chain joins TRBV12-5 and TRBJ2-2; 9 nucleotides agree with TRBD2. CDR3 bases: TGTGCTAGTGGTTTAGCTAGCGGGGCGAACACCGGGGAGCTGTTTTTT. Its protein product is CASGLASGANTGELFF.